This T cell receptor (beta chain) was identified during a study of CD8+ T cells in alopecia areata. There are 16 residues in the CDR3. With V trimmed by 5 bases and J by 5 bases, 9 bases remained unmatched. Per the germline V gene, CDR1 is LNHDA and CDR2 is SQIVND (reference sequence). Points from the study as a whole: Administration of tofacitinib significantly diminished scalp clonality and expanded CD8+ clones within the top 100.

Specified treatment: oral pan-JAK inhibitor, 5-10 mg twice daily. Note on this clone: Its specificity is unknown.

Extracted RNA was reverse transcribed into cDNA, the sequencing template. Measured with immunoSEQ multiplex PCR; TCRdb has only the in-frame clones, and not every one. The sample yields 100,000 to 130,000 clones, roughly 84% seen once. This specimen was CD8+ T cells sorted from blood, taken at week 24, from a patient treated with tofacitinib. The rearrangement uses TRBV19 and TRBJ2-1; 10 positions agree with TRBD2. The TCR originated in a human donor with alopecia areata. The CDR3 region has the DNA TGTGCCAGTAGTCCGCTCGGTAGCGGGGGGCACAATGAGCAGTTCTTC. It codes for CASSPLGSGGHNEQFF. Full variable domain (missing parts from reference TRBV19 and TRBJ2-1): DGGITQSPKYLFRKEGQNVTLSCEQNLNHDAMYWYRQDPGQGLRLIYYSQIVNDFQKGDIAEGYSVSREKKESFPLTVTSAQKNPTAFYLCASSPLGSGGHNEQFFGPGTRLTVL.